The clone carrying this T cell receptor beta chain showed up just once. What it recognizes is unknown. TCRdb's copy holds only in-frame clones and misses some; the assay was immunoSEQ multiplex PCR. The sample consists of approximately 120,000 clones, approximately 88% of them appearing once. The sample belongs to a study of T cell responses to AZD1222 COVID-19 vaccine. Overall study results and limits: The donors showed a predominance of white British ancestry and of females, with possible underestimation of clonal diversity. Vaccine-related CD4 TCRs covered spike, predominating at 160-218 and 743-854. None of the repertoires were sampled until the peak T cell response had passed.

The CDR3 loop spans 15 amino acids. The V and J ends lost 7 bases and 3 bases respectively, with 17 bases between them. CDR1 and CDR2 from the germline V gene are SEHNR and FQNEAQ (reference sequence). This specimen consisted of peripheral blood, obtained on day 0 of MenACWY control vaccination. V gene TRBV7-9 combines with J gene TRBJ2-3; perhaps TRBD2 as D (5 bases). The TCR sequence derives from an adult in good health. The CDR3, as DNA: TGTGCCAGCACCGGACTTTTTGGGAGTACAGATACGCAGTATTTT. Protein: CASTGLFGSTDTQYF.